Sequencing of this T cell receptor beta chain was carried out in a study of glioma-infiltrating T cells after dendritic cell vaccination. TCRdb's table, derived via immunoSEQ multiplex PCR, lists solely in-frame clones and lacks some. The data show about 64,000 clones, approximately 86% seen once. Time point here: after dendritic cell vaccination, including at tumor progression/relapse. Germline V gene sequence: CDR1 SGHRS, CDR2 YFSETQ. The V and J ends lost 0 bases and 3 bases respectively, with 13 bases between them. CDR3 length: 16 amino acids. The source of this sequence is a human donor with glioblastoma. This sequence joins TRBV5-1 and TRBJ2-1, with D hard to call. The sequencing here drew on blood, taken after dendritic cell vaccination. The CDR3: CASSLAVGLDYNEQFF. The CDR3 bases are TGCGCCAGCAGCTTGGCCGTTGGTTTAGACTACAATGAGCAGTTCTTC.